What follows are 20 T cell receptor beta chains derived from one specimen sequenced in a study of regulatory T cells in long-lasting Graves disease. As to time point: newly diagnosed GD, antithyroid drugs for less than 3 months. Isolated PBMC RNA provided the starting material for the TCR library. CDR3-region Arm-PCR and iRepertoire HTBI primers produced the TCR beta libraries. From the multiplex PCR reads, TCRdb called clonotypes with MiXCR, one entry per CDR3 protein. The sample carries hundreds of thousands of distinct CDR3 sequences, 15% to 20% recorded once. In addition, the sample was reused for a study of T cells in Graves' hyperthyroidism and ophthalmopathy.

The sequences come from peripheral blood mononuclear cells (PBMCs), collected at new diagnosis, from a patient treated with antithyroid drugs. These receptor sequences come from a man aged 35-49 years with Graves disease.

This clonotype was seen more than once but under ten times. For the CDR3, the DNA is TGTGCCAGCAGCTATGACAGGGGGGACACTGAAGCTTTCTTT. Residues: CASSYDRGDTEAFF. The chain is built from TRBV7-3 and TRBJ1-1, with TRBD1 matching over 9 bases. The J segment lost 3 bases and the V segment lost 4 bases, leaving 3 bases of the junction unmatched. This CDR3 contains 14 residues. Germline V gene lookup returns CDR1 SGHTA and CDR2 FQGTGA.

This clonotype was found many times. The chain links TRBV10-3 to TRBJ1-5; a possible D gene is TRBD1 (6 bases). This CDR3 is built from 15 residues. The V end lost 2 bases, the J end lost 1 base, and 9 bases lay between the germline ends. Germline CDR1 reads ENHRY; CDR2 reads SYGVKD. The CDR3 DNA reads as TGTGCCATCAGTGAGAGGCAGGGGAGCAATCAGCCCCAGCATTTT. This sequence encodes CAISERQGSNQPQHF.

This CDR3 reads CASSPPRTGAYEQYF. In DNA form, the CDR3 reads TGTGCCAGCTCACCACCGCGGACAGGGGCCTACGAGCAGTACTTC. V is TRBV18 and J is TRBJ2-7; 9 nucleotides align to TRBD1. The CDR3 runs to 15 residues. Germline CDR1 and CDR2: KGHSH and LQKENI. Losses at the gene ends were 0 bases for V and 2 bases for J; bases not matched to a gene: 2.

This clonotype was counted many times. The chain employs TRBV27 and TRBJ2-7; no clear D gene. The V gene's germline CDR1 is MNHEY and CDR2 SMNVEV (reference sequence). CDR3 size: 14 residues. V dropped 10 bases and J dropped 1 base, with 17 bases sitting between them. The CDR3, as DNA: TGTGCCACCCAACCGACCATCAGGTCCTACGAGCAGTACTTC. It encodes CATQPTIRSYEQYF.

This clonotype showed up just a few times. The V gene is TRBV18, the J gene TRBJ1-1; D unresolved. The CDR3 runs to 15 residues. Looked up from germline, CDR1 is KGHSH and CDR2 is LQKENI. Trimming took off 3 bases at V and 10 bases at J, with 21 bases between the two ends. CDR3 amino acids: CASSPSLFGQPGAFF. DNA of the CDR3: TGTGCCAGCTCACCCAGCTTGTTTGGCCAACCTGGAGCTTTCTTT.

This clonotype was found many times. The CDR3, as DNA: TGTGCCAGCAGCTTAAATTTAGGGAGTGAGACCCAGTACTTC. This sequence encodes CASSLNLGSETQYF. V usage is TRBV7-2 and J usage is TRBJ2-5; D possibly corresponds to TRBD2 (5 bases). The V end was cut by 2 bases, the J end by 5 bases, with 12 bases between. Germline V gene lookup returns CDR1 SGHTA and CDR2 FQGNSA. The CDR3 has 14 amino acids.

This clonotype occurred many times. This chain connects TRBV11-3 to TRBJ2-5, with a weak D call TRBD1 (5 bases). The CDR3 sequence is 15 residues long. Germline CDR1 and CDR2: SGHNT and YENEEA. V was clipped by 5 bases and J by 0 bases, with 13 bases between them. Here the CDR3 reads CASSPRQWYQETQYF. The CDR3 DNA reads as TGTGCCAGCAGCCCGAGACAGTGGTACCAAGAGACCCAGTACTTC.

This clonotype has at least ten counts. The V and J genes are TRBV20-1 and TRBJ1-2; 10 nucleotides agree with TRBD1. Per germline, CDR1 DFQATT and CDR2 SNEGSKA (reference sequence). The junction had 4 bases not matched to a gene; V was cut back by 5 bases and J by 4 bases. This CDR3 has 13 residues. CDR3 sequence reads: CSARTGGSYGYTF. The CDR3 DNA follows: TGCAGTGCTCGGACAGGGGGAAGCTATGGCTACACCTTC.

J is TRBJ2-2 and V is TRBV7-9; D gene uncertain. CDR1 is SEHNR, CDR2 FQNEAQ, per germline (reference sequence). The CDR3 totals 13 residues. V was shortened by 6 bases and J by 5 bases, with 10 bases between the two germline ends. The chain's CDR3 is CASSLIRTGELFF. The CDR3 region has the DNA TGTGCCAGCAGTCTGATACGGACCGGGGAGCTGTTTTTT.

This clonotype has at least ten counts. V and J are TRBV11-2 and TRBJ2-5, with D possibly TRBD2 on 6 matching bases. Germline-derived CDR1 and CDR2 are SGHAT and FQNNGV. V dropped 5 bases and J dropped 6 bases, with 16 bases sitting between them. CDR3 length: 14 residues. The CDR3: CASSRPAGMQTQYF. The CDR3 DNA sequence: TGTGCCAGCAGCCGACCGGCGGGAATGCAGACCCAGTACTTC.

The table lists this clonotype with a few counts. A read error may explain this, as a much larger clone is one base away. The chain links TRBV7-2 to TRBJ2-5; TRBD1 is a possible D gene (5 bases). Germline V gives CDR1 SGHTA, CDR2 FQGNSA. The CDR3 consists of 15 residues. CDR3: CACSKARQLQETQYF. In nucleotides, the CDR3 is TGTGCCTGCAGCAAAGCGAGACAGCTTCAAGAGACCCAGTACTTC.

The chain employs TRBV19 and TRBJ1-6; D not certain. Trimming removed 3 bases at V and 11 bases at J, with 11 bases between. CDR3 length equals 13 residues. Germline V CDR1 and CDR2: LNHDA, SQIVND (reference sequence). The CDR3 coding sequence is TGTGCCAGTAGTATTGGCAGGCTAGCACCCCTCCACTTT. It codes for CASSIGRLAPLHF.

Ten or more counts support this clonotype. The J gene is TRBJ1-1, the V gene TRBV5-1, with D possibly being TRBD1 (5 bases). The CDR3 is 15 residues long. V was trimmed by 4 bases and J by 2 bases, leaving 15 bases between them. CDR1 and CDR2 from the germline V gene are SGHRS and YFSETQ. The CDR3 DNA sequence: TGCGCCAGCAGCCCTGGACAAGGTCATAACACTGAAGCTTTCTTT. This encodes CASSPGQGHNTEAFF.

At least ten counts were recorded for this clonotype. The chain has TRBV30 and TRBJ2-2; D unclear. This CDR3 has 13 residues. The V gene's germline CDR1 is GTSNPN and CDR2 SVGIG (reference sequence). Trimming stripped 0 bases from V and 2 bases from J, with 4 bases between. The CDR3 DNA follows: TGTGCCTGGAGTGTTCTAAACACCGGGGAGCTGTTTTTT. Residues: CAWSVLNTGELFF.

A few counts support this clonotype. The DNA for the CDR3 is TGCAGTGCTAGGAGGGGAGGGACTAGCGTCACCGGGGAGCTGTTTTTT. Translating gives CSARRGGTSVTGELFF. The chain employs TRBV20-1 and TRBJ2-2; TRBD2 aligns across 10 bases. The CDR3 has 16 amino acids. Germline V gene sequence: CDR1 DFQATT, CDR2 SNEGSKA (reference sequence). Unmatched junction bases numbered 8, after V lost 3 bases and J lost 4 bases.

This clonotype was observed at least ten times. The rearrangement joins TRBV12-3 or TRBV12-4 to TRBJ2-2; D possibly corresponds to TRBD2 (6 bases). The ends were cut back, 6 bases at V and 7 bases at J, with 12 bases in the middle. This CDR3 has 13 amino acids. This chain's CDR3 is CASRGVADGELFF. Written as DNA, the CDR3 is TGTGCCAGCAGGGGGGTAGCGGACGGGGAGCTGTTTTTT.

For this clonotype: Being one base from a much bigger clone, this may be a read error. The conserved final phenylalanine or tryptophan is absent from the CDR3, which likely points to a read error. The DNA of the CDR3 is TGTGCCAGCAGCTTAGCGCCGGCCACAGATACGCAGTATTCT. Translated, it gives CASSLAPATDTQYS. This chain links TRBV7-2 with TRBJ2-3; D remains unclear. The CDR3 has 14 residues. Germline CDR1 reads SGHTA; CDR2 reads FQGNSA. The V end was cut by 0 bases, the J end by 2 bases, with 6 bases between.

Ten or more counts support this clonotype. The chain links TRBV2 to TRBJ1-1; no definite D call. Between the trimmed V and J ends, which lost 11 bases and 0 bases, there was a span of 13 bases. The CDR3 has 13 residues. Per the germline V gene, CDR1 is SNHLY and CDR2 is FYNNEI. CDR3 DNA sequence: TGTGCCGTGCAAGTTCGGGTGAACACTGAAGCTTTCTTT. The encoded protein is CAVQVRVNTEAFF.

This clonotype has ten or more counts. The gene calls are TRBV7-9 and TRBJ2-7, with D tentatively TRBD2 (6 bases). The germline CDR1 and CDR2 sequences are SEHNR and FQNEAQ (reference sequence). CDR3 length: 16 amino acids. V was cut by 5 bases and J by 0 bases, with 17 bases left in between. The CDR3 region is CASSINRDSSSYEQYF. The CDR3 DNA reads as TGTGCCAGCAGCATTAACCGGGACTCGAGCTCCTACGAGCAGTACTTC.

The table lists this clonotype with many counts. The CDR3 spells CASSLRGTRKAEAFF. CDR3 coding DNA: TGTGCCAGCAGTTTACGGGGAACCCGGAAGGCTGAAGCTTTCTTT. The rearrangement uses TRBV7-2 and TRBJ1-1; D gene ambiguous. Germline CDR1 and CDR2: SGHTA and FQGNSA. Trimming removed 6 bases at V and 6 bases at J, with 20 bases between. This CDR3 contains 15 residues.